A selection of T cell receptor beta chains follows, all from one sample in a study of blood T cell repertoires in COVID-19. Clones were sequenced by immunoSEQ multiplex PCR, and TCRdb holds only the in-frame ones, with some missing. Here the sample spans roughly 340,000 clones, 85% to 90% being singletons. What was sequenced was PBMCs or T cells enriched from blood (not recorded which). All receptors come from a man between 18 and 35 years old who had recovered from COVID-19. The CDR3 runs from the conserved cysteine through the conserved F or W. Fields, in order: D gene, clone size, J gene, V gene, CDR3 protein, CDR3 DNA. The D gene is left open where the match is weak. Clone size is not always given. Where it is, it says once, few, many or a class for expanded clones.

TRBD1 NA TRBJ2-7 TRBV28 CASSLFGQGRYEQYF TGTGCCAGCAGTTTATTCGGACAGGGGAGGTACGAGCAGTACTTC
NA once TRBJ2-3 TRBV19 CASSIVWGGLDTQYF TGTGCCAGTAGTATAGTCTGGGGGGGGCTAGATACGCAGTATTTT
TRBD1 NA TRBJ2-2 TRBV12-5 CASGMVQGAVGELFF TGTGCTAGTGGCATGGTCCAGGGGGCGGTCGGGGAGCTGTTTTTT
NA NA TRBJ1-1 TRBV10-1 CASSADHTGSTEAFF TGCGCCAGCAGTGCGGACCACACAGGGAGCACTGAAGCTTTCTTT
NA once TRBJ1-4 TRBV19 CASTLGQTNEKLFF TGTGCCAGTACCCTGGGCCAGACTAATGAAAAACTGTTTTTT
NA NA TRBJ1-2 TRBV19 CASSITGTYGYTF TGTGCCAGTAGTATTACAGGAACCTATGGCTACACCTTC
NA once TRBJ2-1 TRBV27 CASSTQGGNEQFF TGTGCCAGCAGTACCCAAGGGGGCAATGAGCAGTTCTTC
TRBD1 NA TRBJ1-4 TRBV18 CASSSNRGRINEKLFF TGTGCCAGCTCATCAAACAGGGGGCGTATTAATGAAAAACTGTTTTTT
TRBD1 NA TRBJ2-7 TRBV5-6 CASSPGQTYEQYF TGTGCCAGCAGCCCGGGACAGACCTACGAGCAGTACTTC
NA NA TRBJ2-2 TRBV4-3 CASSRTYRVGTGELFF TGCGCCAGCAGCCGTACCTACAGGGTTGGCACCGGGGAGCTGTTTTTT
NA NA TRBJ1-4 TRBV3-1/TRBV3-2 CASSQSMGAGNEKLFF TGTGCCAGCAGCCAATCTATGGGTGCCGGGAATGAAAAACTGTTTTTT
NA NA TRBJ1-4 TRBV5-1 CASSLPNTATNEKLFF TGCGCCAGCAGCTTGCCTAACACAGCAACTAATGAAAAACTGTTTTTT
TRBD1 NA TRBJ2-6 TRBV4-3 CASSQTGGSGANVLTF TGCGCCAGCAGCCAGACAGGGGGCTCTGGGGCCAACGTCCTGACTTTC
NA NA TRBJ1-1 TRBV7-2 CASSLLPGGGAFF TGTGCCAGCAGCTTATTACCGGGAGGAGGTGCTTTCTTT
TRBD1 NA TRBJ1-2 TRBV18 CASSPNDRVPGYTF TGTGCCAGCTCACCTAATGACAGGGTACCTGGCTACACCTTC
NA NA TRBJ1-1 TRBV10-2 CASSDGLTEAFF TGCGCCAGCAGTGATGGGCTCACTGAAGCTTTCTTT
NA NA TRBJ2-2 TRBV7-9 CASSLVTVAGELFF TGTGCCAGCAGCTTAGTGACAGTCGCCGGGGAGCTGTTTTTT
TRBD1 NA TRBJ1-2 TRBV19 CASSVQAGTGRNGYTF TGTGCCAGTAGTGTCCAGGCCGGGACAGGGAGGAATGGCTACACCTTC
TRBD2 NA TRBJ2-1 TRBV28 CASSETSGRGNEQFF TGTGCCAGCAGTGAGACTAGCGGGAGAGGCAATGAGCAGTTCTTC
TRBD1 NA TRBJ1-3 TRBV4-1 CASSRMIDRVGGNTIYF TGCGCCAGCAGCCGGATGATTGACAGGGTGGGTGGAAACACCATATATTTT
TRBD2 NA TRBJ2-3 TRBV7-2 CASSLGSGSLPDTQYF TGTGCCAGCAGCTTAGGGAGCGGGAGTCTCCCAGATACGCAGTATTTT
TRBD1 NA TRBJ1-4 TRBV5-1 CASSTRPGQGEKLFF TGCGCCAGCAGCACCCGCCCGGGACAGGGGGAAAAACTGTTTTTT
TRBD1 NA TRBJ2-7 TRBV2 CASRDLTWGQGEDEQYF TGTGCCAGCAGAGACTTGACATGGGGACAGGGCGAGGACGAGCAGTACTTC
NA NA TRBJ1-3 TRBV28 CASSSPGGGSGNTIYF TGTGCCAGCAGTTCCCCCGGTGGGGGGTCAGGAAACACCATATATTTT
TRBD2 NA TRBJ2-3 TRBV4-2 CASSQVGRTSGTDTQYF TGTGCCAGCAGCCAAGTTGGGAGGACTAGCGGCACAGATACGCAGTATTTT
TRBD1 NA TRBJ1-1 TRBV18 CASSRTGGFTEAFF TGTGCCAGCTCCCGGACAGGGGGATTCACTGAAGCTTTCTTT
TRBD2 NA TRBJ2-1 TRBV7-9 CASSLSGTSGSYNEQFF TGTGCCAGCAGCTTAAGCGGGACTAGCGGCTCCTACAATGAGCAGTTCTTC
TRBD2 NA TRBJ2-3 TRBV5-1 CASSSQPGLGGTDTQYF TGCGCCAGCAGCTCTCAACCGGGACTAGGAGGGACAGATACGCAGTATTTT
NA NA TRBJ2-5 TRBV9 CASSVGIGTHKETQYF TGTGCCAGCAGCGTAGGAATCGGGACTCATAAAGAGACCCAGTACTTC
TRBD1 NA TRBJ1-2 TRBV6-2/TRBV6-3 CASSLGQGNYGYTF TGTGCCAGCAGCCTGGGACAGGGCAACTATGGCTACACCTTC
TRBD1 NA TRBJ1-4 TRBV28 CASKGWTGKDEKLFF TGTGCCAGCAAAGGATGGACAGGGAAAGATGAAAAACTGTTTTTT
TRBD1 NA TRBJ1-2 TRBV19 CASSMGDRVGYTF TGTGCCAGTAGTATGGGGGACAGGGTTGGCTACACCTTC
TRBD2 NA TRBJ2-1 TRBV5-6 CASSKLPGLAGYNEQFF TGTGCCAGCAGCAAACTCCCGGGACTAGCGGGGTACAATGAGCAGTTCTTC
TRBD2 NA TRBJ2-1 TRBV11-2 CASSLVGLAGEKEQFF TGTGCCAGCAGCTTAGTAGGACTAGCGGGAGAAAAGGAGCAGTTCTTC
TRBD2 once TRBJ2-1 TRBV20-1 CSASVRLAGVNEQFF TGCAGTGCTAGTGTCAGGCTAGCGGGAGTCAATGAGCAGTTCTTC
NA NA TRBJ1-4 TRBV25-1 CASSERRISSEKLFF TGTGCCAGCAGTGAAAGGAGAATCTCTAGTGAAAAACTGTTTTTT
NA NA TRBJ2-7 TRBV25-1 CASSVTDTSYEQYF TGTGCCAGCAGTGTAACAGATACCTCCTACGAGCAGTACTTC
NA NA TRBJ2-1 TRBV4-3 CASSQEGVGYNEQFF TGCGCCAGCAGCCAAGAAGGGGTGGGCTACAATGAGCAGTTCTTC
NA NA TRBJ2-7 TRBV5-1 CASSLGSSYEQYF TGCGCCAGCAGCTTGGGCAGCTCCTACGAGCAGTACTTC
NA NA TRBJ2-7 TRBV11-2 CASSLDRDEQYF TGTGCCAGCAGCTTAGATCGTGACGAGCAGTACTTC
TRBD1 NA TRBJ2-1 TRBV27 CASSTPTGSNEQFF TGTGCCAGCAGTACCCCGACAGGGTCTAATGAGCAGTTCTTC
NA NA TRBJ2-3 TRBV27 CASSLQGSWNTQYF TGTGCCAGCAGTTTACAGGGGAGTTGGAATACGCAGTATTTT
NA NA TRBJ2-1 TRBV28 CASSLGGGRGDEQFF TGTGCCAGCAGTTTGGGAGGGGGGCGCGGCGATGAGCAGTTCTTC
NA NA TRBJ1-2 TRBV29-1 CSVASQGNYGYTF TGCAGCGTTGCTTCTCAGGGGAACTATGGCTACACCTTC
TRBD1 NA TRBJ2-7 TRBV6-2/TRBV6-3 CASSVQGAAYEQYF TGTGCCAGCAGTGTACAGGGGGCGGCCTACGAGCAGTACTTC
TRBD1 NA TRBJ2-1 TRBV9 CASSGPKTGGSYNEQFF TGTGCCAGCAGCGGACCCAAAACAGGGGGCTCCTACAATGAGCAGTTCTTC
NA NA TRBJ1-2 TRBV5-4 CASSRAGRTNYGYTF TGTGCCAGCAGCCGGGCGGGACGGACTAACTATGGCTACACCTTC
TRBD2 NA TRBJ2-3 TRBV30 CAWSVNGGGSDTQYF TGTGCCTGGAGTGTCAACGGGGGGGGCTCAGATACGCAGTATTTT
TRBD2 NA TRBJ2-3 TRBV5-6 CASSFAGESDTQYF TGTGCCAGCAGCTTCGCGGGAGAATCAGATACGCAGTATTTT
TRBD1 NA TRBJ1-2 TRBV29-1 CSIRDRAMDGYTF TGCAGCATCCGGGACAGGGCCATGGATGGCTACACCTTC
TRBD2 NA TRBJ2-1 TRBV30 CAWSSLGASGNEQFF TGTGCCTGGAGTTCACTTGGGGCTAGCGGGAATGAGCAGTTCTTC